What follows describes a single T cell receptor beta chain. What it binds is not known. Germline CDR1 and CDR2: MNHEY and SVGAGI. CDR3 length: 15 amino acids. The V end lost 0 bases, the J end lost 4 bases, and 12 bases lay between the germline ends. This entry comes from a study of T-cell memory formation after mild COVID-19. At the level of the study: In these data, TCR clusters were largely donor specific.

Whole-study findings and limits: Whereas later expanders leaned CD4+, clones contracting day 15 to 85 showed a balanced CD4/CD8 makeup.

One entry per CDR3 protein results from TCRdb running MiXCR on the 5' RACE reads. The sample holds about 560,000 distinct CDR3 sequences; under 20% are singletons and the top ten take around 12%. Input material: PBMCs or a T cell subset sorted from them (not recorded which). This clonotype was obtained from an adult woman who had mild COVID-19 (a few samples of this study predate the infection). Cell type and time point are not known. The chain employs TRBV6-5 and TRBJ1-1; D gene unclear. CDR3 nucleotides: TGTGCCAGCAGTTACTCAACATGGCCGGCCACTGAAGCTTTCTTT. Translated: CASSYSTWPATEAFF.